The 2 T cell receptor beta chains below come from one sample, sequenced in a study of somatic mutations in cytotoxic T cells in rheumatoid arthritis. TCRdb's table, derived via immunoSEQ multiplex PCR, lists solely in-frame clones and lacks some. The sample lists 12,000 or so clones, under 85% occurring once. Source material: CD8+ T cells sorted from blood. All receptors come from a woman aged 55-70 years in good health.

The chain combines TRBV7-2 with TRBJ2-7; 9 bases map to TRBD1. CDR1 is SGHTA and CDR2 is FQGNSA in the germline V gene. The CDR3 is made up of 15 amino acids. Unmatched junction bases numbered 5, after V lost 4 bases and J lost 1 base. CDR3 loop: CASSYQTGGSYEQYF. The CDR3 DNA follows: TGTGCCAGCAGCTACCAGACAGGGGGTTCCTACGAGCAGTACTTC.

This chain links TRBV7-2 with TRBJ2-1, with TRBD2 identical over 14 bases. V trimming: 5 bases; J trimming: 6 bases; junction bases outside the gene matches: 6. In germline, CDR1 is SGHTA, CDR2 FQGNSA. The length of the CDR3 is 16 residues. In DNA, the CDR3 is TGTGCCAGCAGCCCCGGAGGACTAGCGGGGGGCAATGAGCAGTTCTTC. Encoded protein: CASSPGGLAGGNEQFF.